This TCR beta chain originates from a study of CD8+ T cells in alopecia areata. The V gene lost 0 bases and the J gene lost 2 bases, with 7 bases spanning the gap. Germline V CDR1 and CDR2: SGDLS, YYNGEE. The CDR3 consists of 14 residues. Extracted from the samples, RNA was reverse transcribed into cDNA to serve as the sequencing template. Assay: immunoSEQ multiplex PCR; the TCRdb copy retains only in-frame clones and omits some. The sample lists about 120,000 clones, 35% to 45% occurring once. This TCR derives from a human donor with alopecia areata. The sequencing sample was made of CD4+ T cells sorted from blood. The V gene is TRBV9, the J gene TRBJ2-3; D not certain. CDR3 sequence reads: CASSVEPTTDTQYF. CDR3 nucleotides: TGTGCCAGCAGCGTAGAACCGACCACAGATACGCAGTATTTT. Filled out from reference TRBV9 and TRBJ2-3, the complete variable domain reads DSGVTQTPKHLITATGQRVTLRCSPRSGDLSVYWYQQSLDQGLQFLIQYYNGEERAKGNILERFSAQQFPDLHSELNLSSLELGDSALYFCASSVEPTTDTQYFGPGTRLTVL.